This TCR beta chain comes out of a study of graft-versus-host responses after intestinal transplantation. Generated by immunoSEQ multiplex PCR, the TCRdb table keeps only in-frame clones and is missing some. In the table there are around 100,000 clones, roughly 93% of which are singletons. Turning to this clone: Its antigen is as yet unknown.

The CDR3 has 13 amino acids. Trimming took 5 bases from V and 11 from J, leaving 18 bases between them. The V gene's germline CDR1 is SEHNR and CDR2 FQNEAQ (reference sequence). The J gene is TRBJ2-5, the V gene TRBV7-9, with D possibly matching TRBD2 (7 bases). Material: unstimulated CD8+ T cells sorted from spleen or lymph node cells, obtained before intestinal transplant. The sequence came from a human donor who received an intestinal transplant. This CDR3 is CASSPEGGWEQYF. DNA of the CDR3: TGTGCCAGCAGCCCCGAGGGGGGGTGGGAGCAGTACTTC.